The 21 T cell receptor beta chains below come from one sample, sequenced in a study of T cell responses to AZD1222 COVID-19 vaccine. TCRdb's table, derived via immunoSEQ multiplex PCR, lists solely in-frame clones and lacks some. Among about 150,000 clones, approximately 90% were seen once, and the ten largest hold more than 6.5%. The sequencing used peripheral blood, collected after recovery from COVID-19. The receptors here all came from an adult who had recovered from COVID-19.

This chain joins TRBV7-3 and TRBJ2-2; 8 bases agree with TRBD2. V was clipped by 5 bases and J by 4 bases; unmatched bases: 6. CDR3 length: 15 amino acids. Germline V gene lookup returns CDR1 SGHTA and CDR2 FQGTGA. The CDR3 DNA follows: TGTGCCAGCAGCCCGACCGGGGGGGCCACCGGGGAGCTGTTTTTT. It codes for CASSPTGGATGELFF.

DNA of the CDR3: TGTGCCAGCAGCTTAAAGGAGACCCAGTACTTC. It specifies CASSLKETQYF. The chain has TRBV11-2 and TRBJ2-5, with D unresolved. In germline, CDR1 is SGHAT, CDR2 FQNNGV. Trimming stripped 2 bases from V and 5 bases from J, with 3 bases between. The CDR3 has 11 amino acids. Based on the CDR3 plus reference TRBV11-2 and TRBJ2-5, the full variable domain is EAGVAQSPRYKIIEKRQSVAFWCNPISGHATLYWYQQILGQGPKLLIQFQNNGVVDDSQLPKDRFSAERLKGVDSTLKIQPAKLEDSAVYLCASSLKETQYFGPGTRLLVL.

The V gene is TRBV3-1 (or the pseudogene TRBV3-2), the J gene TRBJ2-7, with D perhaps matching TRBD1 or TRBD2 (5 bases each). V was cut by 2 bases and J by 0 bases, with 11 bases left in between. Germline CDR1 reads LGHDT; CDR2 reads YNNKEL (reference sequence). The CDR3 is 15 residues long. The CDR3 loop is CASSQSGRLSYEQYF. The CDR3 DNA reads as TGTGCCAGCAGCCAATCGGGACGCCTCTCCTACGAGCAGTACTTC.

This rearrangement joins TRBV28 to TRBJ1-6, with TRBD1 matching 7 bases. V trimming: 7 bases; J trimming: 8 bases; junction bases outside the gene matches: 17. The CDR3 runs 17 residues. Germline V CDR1 and CDR2: MDHEN, SYDVKM. The CDR3 is CASTEGGRGLSDSPLHF. CDR3 DNA sequence: TGTGCCAGCACCGAAGGGGGCAGGGGTCTTTCTGATTCACCCCTCCACTTT.

This chain joins TRBV12-5 and TRBJ1-5; no definite D call. Germline loops: CDR1 LGHNT, CDR2 FRNRAP. The CDR3 contains 13 residues. V lost 0 bases and J lost 8, with 8 bases in between. The CDR3 nucleotides read TGTGCTAGTGGTTTGGTACTAACAGAGCCCCAGCATTTT. It is translated as CASGLVLTEPQHF. Using reference TRBV12-5 and TRBJ1-5 for the parts outside the CDR3, the full variable domain is DARVTQTPRHKVTEMGQEVTMRCQPILGHNTVFWYRQTMMQGLELLAYFRNRAPLDDSGMPKDRFSAEMPDATLATLKIQPSEPRDSAVYFCASGLVLTEPQHFGDGTRLSIL.

V usage is TRBV3-1 (or the pseudogene TRBV3-2) and J usage is TRBJ2-1; D perhaps matches TRBD2 (6 bases). This CDR3 region has 16 residues. V was trimmed by 4 bases and J by 1 base, leaving 14 bases between them. CDR1 LGHDT and CDR2 YNNKEL come from the germline V gene (reference sequence). The CDR3 loop reads CASSPWRGGSYNEQFF. CDR3 in DNA: TGTGCCAGCAGCCCTTGGCGGGGAGGTTCCTACAATGAGCAGTTCTTC.

V usage is TRBV7-9 and J usage is TRBJ1-1; 8 nucleotides line up with TRBD1. This CDR3 contains 15 residues. Germline trimming cut 5 bases from V and 0 bases from J; bases unmatched to any gene: 5. Germline V gene sequence: CDR1 SEHNR, CDR2 FQNEAQ (reference sequence). The CDR3 reads CASSGQGSMNTEAFF. The CDR3 bases are TGTGCCAGCAGCGGACAGGGCAGCATGAACACTGAAGCTTTCTTT.

This sequence joins TRBV14 and TRBJ2-7; TRBD1 matches at 7 bases. V was pared by 0 bases and J by 6 bases, with 2 bases of the junction left unmatched. CDR3 size: 13 residues. Per the germline V gene, CDR1 is SGHDN and CDR2 is FVKESK. The DNA for the CDR3 is TGTGCCAGCAGCCAAGAACAGGGGACCGAGCAGTACTTC. Translated: CASSQEQGTEQYF.

The rearrangement uses TRBV29-1 and TRBJ2-2; D may be TRBD2 (6 bases). The germline gives CDR1 SQVTM, CDR2 ANQGSEA. V lost 3 bases and J lost 4, with 12 bases in between. The CDR3 has 14 amino acids. The CDR3 loop reads CSVDKGSGTGELFF. The CDR3 bases are TGCAGCGTTGACAAAGGTAGCGGCACCGGGGAGCTGTTTTTT.

The chain joins TRBV20-1 to TRBJ2-7, with TRBD2 as a possible D gene (5 bases). The CDR3 has 11 residues. V was shortened by 0 bases and J by 12 bases, with 12 bases between the two germline ends. Germline V CDR1 and CDR2: DFQATT, SNEGSKA (reference sequence). CDR3 coding DNA: TGCAGTGCTAGAGATCACCCGGAGGTGTACTTC. As protein: CSARDHPEVYF.

The genes are TRBV19 and TRBJ2-7; 9 bases line up with TRBD2. Per germline, CDR1 LNHDA and CDR2 SQIVND (reference sequence). V lost 5 bases to trimming and J lost 5 bases; unmatched junction nucleotides: 7. The CDR3 extends over 14 amino acids. CDR3 sequence (DNA): TGTGCCAGTAGTCCTCTAGCGGGGCGGAACGAGCAGTACTTC. Protein sequence: CASSPLAGRNEQYF. The whole variable domain, filled in from reference TRBV19 and TRBJ2-7, reads DGGITQSPKYLFRKEGQNVTLSCEQNLNHDAMYWYRQDPGQGLRLIYYSQIVNDFQKGDIAEGYSVSREKKESFPLTVTSAQKNPTAFYLCASSPLAGRNEQYFGPGTRLTVT.

The CDR3 bases are TGTGCCAGCAGCCCAACGACAGGTGCGGCTGGCTACACCTTC. Its translation: CASSPTTGAAGYTF. The V and J genes are TRBV7-2 and TRBJ1-2; a possible D gene is TRBD1 (6 bases). This CDR3 spans 14 amino acids. CDR1 is SGHTA and CDR2 is FQGNSA in the germline V gene. Trimming took off 5 bases at V and 7 bases at J, with 17 bases between the two ends. The complete variable domain, with remaining parts taken from reference TRBV7-2 and TRBJ1-2, reads GAGVSQSPSNKVTEKGKDVELRCDPISGHTALYWYRQSLGQGLEFLIYFQGNSAPDKSGLPSDRFSAERTGGSVSTLTIQRTQQEDSAVYLCASSPTTGAAGYTFGSGTRLTVV.

The chain is built from TRBV24-1 and TRBJ1-1, with 9 bases lining up with TRBD1. The trim removed 3 bases at V and 2 bases at J, leaving 3 bases unmatched. CDR3 length equals 15 residues. The germline V gene has CDR1 KGHDR and CDR2 SFDVKD. In DNA, the CDR3 is TGTGCCACCAGTGATGCGACAGGGGGAAACACTGAAGCTTTCTTT. Translation: CATSDATGGNTEAFF.

The genes are TRBV2 and TRBJ2-7; 7 nucleotides align to TRBD1. Per germline, CDR1 SNHLY and CDR2 FYNNEI. J gave up 3 bases and V 5 bases, and 7 bases lay outside the gene matches. The length of the CDR3 is 14 residues. The CDR3 nucleotides are TGTGCCAGCAGTAAATTCCGGGACAGCTACGAGCAGTACTTC. Encoded protein: CASSKFRDSYEQYF.

The chain is built from TRBV6-2 or TRBV6-3 and TRBJ2-1, with a weak D call TRBD1 (6 bases). Germline CDR1 and CDR2: MNHEY and SVGEGT. Trimming shortened V by 6 bases and J by 5 bases, and 23 bases separated the two germline ends. The CDR3 extends over 17 amino acids. CDR3 amino acids: CASSPSLQGPKDNEQFF. The CDR3 DNA is TGTGCCAGCAGCCCTAGCTTACAGGGTCCAAAAGACAATGAGCAGTTCTTC.

This rearrangement joins TRBV29-1 to TRBJ1-1, with 10 bases that match TRBD1. Trimming cost V 6 bases and J 6 bases; bases outside gene matches: 10. CDR3 size: 14 residues. The germline V gene encodes CDR1 SQVTM and CDR2 ANQGSEA. The CDR3, as DNA: TGCAGCGTACACGTTCGACAGGGGGCGGCTGAAGCTTTCTTT. Encoded protein: CSVHVRQGAAEAFF.

This sequence joins TRBV4-3 and TRBJ2-7; a weak D match, TRBD1 (6 bases). V was shortened by 1 base and J by 2 bases, with 15 bases between the two germline ends. From germline, CDR1 is LGHNA and CDR2 YSLEER. The CDR3 extends over 16 amino acids. The CDR3, as DNA: TGCGCCAGCAGCCAAGGAGACACCACAGGGACCTACGAGCAGTACTTC. The encoded protein is CASSQGDTTGTYEQYF.

The genes are TRBV24-1 and TRBJ1-5; maybe TRBD1 (5 bases). Germline CDR1 and CDR2: KGHDR and SFDVKD. Trimming stripped 0 bases from V and 7 bases from J, with 15 bases between. This CDR3 spans 16 amino acids. This CDR3 reads CATSDLGQGREQPQHF. For the CDR3, the DNA is TGTGCCACCAGTGATTTGGGGCAGGGTAGAGAACAGCCCCAGCATTTT.

The rearrangement uses TRBV7-2 and TRBJ2-3, with unresolved D. Germline-derived CDR1 and CDR2 are SGHTA and FQGNSA. V lost 5 bases to trimming and J lost 2 bases, with 14 bases between them. CDR3 length: 15 residues. The CDR3 loop reads CASSPSPNPTDTQYF. The CDR3 DNA is TGTGCCAGCAGCCCGTCTCCAAACCCCACAGATACGCAGTATTTT.

The V gene is TRBV5-1, the J gene TRBJ2-5; 8 nucleotides agree with TRBD1. Germline values: CDR1 SGHRS, CDR2 YFSETQ. The CDR3 extends over 14 amino acids. After removal of 4 bases from V and 5 bases from J, the junction contained 7 bases not matched to a gene. CDR3: CASSPAGGRETQYF. CDR3 DNA: TGCGCCAGCAGCCCGGCAGGGGGCCGGGAGACCCAGTACTTC.

The chain combines TRBV7-2 with TRBJ2-1; D gene unclear. Germline assignment: CDR1 SGHTA and CDR2 FQGNSA. V lost 1 base, J lost 7 bases, and 11 bases lay in between. This CDR3 contains 14 residues. The CDR3 bases are TGTGCCAGCAGCTTAGTCCCACCGAGAAATGAGCAGTTCTTC. Translating it yields CASSLVPPRNEQFF.